This TCR beta chain originates from a study of cytotoxic CD8 clonotypes in ibrutinib-treated CLL. Background on the study: Over 9 relapsed/refractory, roughly 15 treatment-naive; around 18 IGHV unmutated.

The assay was immunoSEQ multiplex PCR, and TCRdb's table has in-frame clones only and misses some. The sample carries over 200,000 clones, 79% recorded once. General study results and limits: With treatment, public clonotypes, which were uncommon, either contracted or remained stable. Having risen at ibrutinib response, clonality had fallen back toward baseline by progression.

Genomic DNA (around 2 micrograms) was obtained from cryopreserved PBMCs for construction of TCR beta libraries. This clone has more than one count but fewer than ten. Its target is not known. From germline, CDR1 is SNHLY and CDR2 FYNNEI. The CDR3 loop spans 14 amino acids. Germline trimming cut 2 bases from V and 8 bases from J; bases unmatched to any gene: 8. The sequence was collected from a human donor with chronic lymphocytic leukemia. The material sequenced was PBMCs, taken after 12 months of ibrutinib treatment. The chain is built from TRBV2 and TRBJ1-2; 7 nucleotides line up with TRBD1. The CDR3 region is CASSERTGGGGYTF. CDR3 nucleotide sequence: TGTGCCAGCAGTGAAAGGACAGGCGGAGGAGGCTACACCTTC.